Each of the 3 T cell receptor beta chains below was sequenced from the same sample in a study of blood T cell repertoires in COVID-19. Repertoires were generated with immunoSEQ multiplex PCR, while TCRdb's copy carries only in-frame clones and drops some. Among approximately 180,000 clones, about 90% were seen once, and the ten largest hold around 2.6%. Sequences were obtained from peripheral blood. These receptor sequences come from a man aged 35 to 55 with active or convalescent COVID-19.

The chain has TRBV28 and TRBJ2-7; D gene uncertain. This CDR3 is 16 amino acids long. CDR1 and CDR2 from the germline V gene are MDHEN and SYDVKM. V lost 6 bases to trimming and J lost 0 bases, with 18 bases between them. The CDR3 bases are TGTGCCAGCAGACCCTGGATATCAGGTTACTCCTACGAGCAGTACTTC. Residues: CASRPWISGYSYEQYF.

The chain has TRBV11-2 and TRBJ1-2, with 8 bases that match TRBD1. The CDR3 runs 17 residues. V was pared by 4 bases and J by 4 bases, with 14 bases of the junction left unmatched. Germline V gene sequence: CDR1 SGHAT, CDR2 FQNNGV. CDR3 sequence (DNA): TGTGCCAGCAGCTCTCCTGGACAGGGTTCATTACGCTATGGCTACACCTTC. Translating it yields CASSSPGQGSLRYGYTF.

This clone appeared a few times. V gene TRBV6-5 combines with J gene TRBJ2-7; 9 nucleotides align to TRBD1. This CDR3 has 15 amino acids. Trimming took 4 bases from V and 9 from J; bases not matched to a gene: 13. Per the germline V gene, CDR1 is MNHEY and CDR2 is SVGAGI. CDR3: CASSSPGTGIVGQYF. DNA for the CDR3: TGTGCCAGCAGTTCTCCGGGGACAGGGATAGTAGGGCAGTACTTC.